This TCR beta chain is drawn from a study of T-cell reconstitution after alpha-beta-depleted transplantation in children. Overall study findings and caveats: Newly produced T cells mostly accounted for T-cell counts and diversity one year post-transplant.

In regard to this clonotype: Its antigen is unknown.

The V end lost 3 bases, the J end lost 0 bases, and 18 bases lay between the germline ends. This CDR3 region has 17 residues. The germline gives CDR1 DFQATT, CDR2 SNEGSKA (reference sequence). Researchers prepared the TCRbeta library using unique molecular identifiers, the study reports. TCRdb independently ran MiXCR on the PCR reads; one entry per CDR3 protein. The sample has around 580,000 distinct CDR3 sequences, more than 20% seen once; the top ten hold under 45%. The chain combines TRBV20-1 with TRBJ1-3; D remains unclear. The TCR sequence derives from a boy less than two years old with Wiskott-Aldrich syndrome, due to receive a stem cell transplant. The sequences come from PBMCs, collected before TCRalphabeta/CD19-depleted stem cell transplant. The CDR3 bases are TGCAGTGCTAGGGGTTCCGGATCAAAGAGCTCTGGAAACACCATATATTTT. It specifies CSARGSGSKSSGNTIYF.